A single sample is the source of the 25 T cell receptor beta chains below, sequenced in a study of cytomegalovirus exposure and HLA in healthy donors. PCR amplification relied on 60 Vbeta primers (plus 13 Jbeta primers). TCRdb's copy holds only in-frame clones and misses some; the assay was immunoSEQ multiplex PCR. The sample lists about 150,000 clones, about three fifths occurring once. What was sequenced was PBMCs. The receptors were sampled from a woman in her sixties in good health and CMV-seropositive.

In regard to this clone: This sample includes further DNA sequences coding for the same CDR3. The chain combines TRBV5-1 with TRBJ2-7; the match to TRBD1 covers 9 bases. Germline loops: CDR1 SGHRS, CDR2 YFSETQ. This CDR3 is 14 amino acids long. With V trimmed by 4 bases and J by 0 bases, 2 bases remained unmatched. The CDR3: CASSPGQGSYEQYF. The CDR3 DNA reads as TGCGCCAGCAGCCCGGGACAGGGCTCCTACGAGCAGTACTTC. Complete variable domain (other parts from reference TRBV5-1 and TRBJ2-7): KAGVTQTPRYLIKTRGQQVTLSCSPISGHRSVSWYQQTPGQGLQFLFEYFSETQRNKGNFPGRFSGRQFSNSRSEMNVSTLELGDSALYLCASSPGQGSYEQYFGPGTRLTVT.

The chain carries TRBV7-3 and TRBJ2-1; D gene uncertain. Germline assignment: CDR1 SGHTA and CDR2 FQGTGA. This CDR3 is 11 amino acids long. V was trimmed by 5 bases and J by 15 bases, leaving 14 bases between them. The CDR3 DNA sequence: TGTGCCAGCAGCCCCGGTGGAGCGCTGTTCTTC. Its protein is CASSPGGALFF.

The chain joins TRBV6-6 to TRBJ2-7, with 9 bases fitting TRBD1. V gave up 4 bases and J gave up 7 bases; unmatched junction bases: 5. Germline V lookup: CDR1 MNHNY, CDR2 SVGAGI (reference sequence). The length of the CDR3 is 13 residues. The CDR3 bases are TGTGCCAGCAGTTTAGGGACAGGGAGGGAGCAGTACTTC. Translating gives CASSLGTGREQYF.

This clone was seen more than once but under ten times. This chain connects TRBV7-2 to TRBJ1-1; 11 positions match TRBD1. V was clipped by 1 base and J by 6 bases; unmatched bases: 4. Germline V CDR1 and CDR2: SGHTA, FQGNSA. The CDR3 is 15 residues long. The CDR3 coding sequence is TGTGCCAGCAGCTTAGGTTCGGGACAGGGGGCTGAAGCTTTCTTT. Translated: CASSLGSGQGAEAFF.

The V and J genes are TRBV7-2 and TRBJ2-3, with D uncertain. V lost 3 bases to trimming and J lost 6 bases, with 7 bases between them. The V gene's germline CDR1 is SGHTA and CDR2 FQGNSA. The CDR3 extends over 12 amino acids. The DNA for the CDR3 is TGTGCCAGCAGCTTTGGCAGTGATACGCAGTATTTT. As protein: CASSFGSDTQYF. Looking up the rest from reference TRBV7-2 and TRBJ2-3 gives the full variable domain: GAGVSQSPSNKVTEKGKDVELRCDPISGHTALYWYRQSLGQGLEFLIYFQGNSAPDKSGLPSDRFSAERTGGSVSTLTIQRTQQEDSAVYLCASSFGSDTQYFGPGTRLTVL.

V and J are TRBV9 and TRBJ2-1, with 8 positions matching TRBD2. Germline CDR1 SGDLS, CDR2 YYNGEE. With 3 bases clipped from V and 0 bases from J, the junction kept 8 bases outside the gene matches. The CDR3 loop spans 17 amino acids. The CDR3 sequence: CASSANAGTSSYNEQFF. DNA of the CDR3: TGTGCCAGCAGCGCCAACGCCGGGACTAGCTCCTACAATGAGCAGTTCTTC. The full variable domain, its missing parts supplied by reference TRBV9 and TRBJ2-1, is DSGVTQTPKHLITATGQRVTLRCSPRSGDLSVYWYQQSLDQGLQFLIQYYNGEERAKGNILERFSAQQFPDLHSELNLSSLELGDSALYFCASSANAGTSSYNEQFFGPGTRLTVL.

In its sample, this clone was seen a few times. V usage is TRBV7-9 and J usage is TRBJ2-2; TRBD1 agrees at 7 bases. Germline CDR1 reads SEHNR; CDR2 reads FQNEAQ (reference sequence). This CDR3 spans 15 amino acids. V was pared by 7 bases and J by 5 bases, with 10 bases of the junction left unmatched. The CDR3 loop reads CASTLDRERTGELFF. CDR3 sequence (DNA): TGTGCCAGCACCCTCGACAGGGAAAGGACCGGGGAGCTGTTTTTT.

V gene TRBV9 combines with J gene TRBJ2-7, with TRBD1 identical over 10 bases. CDR3 length: 14 amino acids. Trimming took 0 bases from V and 6 from J; bases not matched to a gene: 3. The germline V gene has CDR1 SGDLS and CDR2 YYNGEE. The CDR3 bases are TGTGCCAGCAGCGTAGGGGGACAGGGGTCCGAGCAGTACTTC. Its protein is CASSVGGQGSEQYF.

V usage is TRBV11-2 and J usage is TRBJ1-2; D may be TRBD1 (6 bases). CDR3 length: 15 amino acids. The V gene's germline CDR1 is SGHAT and CDR2 FQNNGV. Trimming stripped 3 bases from V and 3 bases from J, with 14 bases between. As DNA, the CDR3 is TGTGCCAGCAGCTTTGGGACATCGCCGTACTATGGCTACACCTTC. This gives the protein CASSFGTSPYYGYTF.

The V call is TRBV7-9, the J call TRBJ2-7; possibly TRBD2 for D (6 bases). CDR3 size: 15 residues. CDR1 and CDR2 (germline): SEHNR, FQNEAQ (reference sequence). The V end was cut by 5 bases, the J end by 4 bases, with 18 bases between. CDR3 sequence reads: CASSPWGSGTYEQYF. The CDR3 bases are TGTGCCAGCAGCCCCTGGGGTAGCGGAACTTACGAGCAGTACTTC.

The rearrangement joins TRBV5-1 to TRBJ2-5; D is uncertain. The germline V gene has CDR1 SGHRS and CDR2 YFSETQ. The CDR3 spans 16 residues. The ends were cut back, 0 bases at V and 4 bases at J, with 16 bases in the middle. The CDR3 loop reads CASSLELVKPGETQYF. The CDR3 DNA is TGCGCCAGCAGCTTGGAACTCGTGAAACCAGGAGAGACCCAGTACTTC.

The chain employs TRBV7-2 and TRBJ1-4; D remains unclear. Per germline, CDR1 SGHTA and CDR2 FQGNSA. The CDR3 is 13 amino acids. V lost 5 bases, J lost 0 bases, and 4 bases lay in between. CDR3 in amino acids: CASSPSTNEKLFF. The CDR3 nucleotides read TGTGCCAGCAGCCCTTCAACTAATGAAAAACTGTTTTTT.

The chain joins TRBV16 to TRBJ2-1, with D unresolved. The germline gives CDR1 KGHSY, CDR2 FQNENV. Trimming cost V 0 bases and J 4 bases, with 7 bases left between them. This CDR3 has 14 residues. The CDR3 DNA is TGTGCCAGCAGCCAATCTTCGCAGTACAATGAGCAGTTCTTC. Translated: CASSQSSQYNEQFF.

The chain is built from TRBV7-2 and TRBJ2-3; 12 nucleotides line up with TRBD2. CDR1 is SGHTA, CDR2 FQGNSA, per germline. The junction had 6 bases not matched to a gene; V was cut back by 5 bases and J by 9 bases. The CDR3 runs 14 residues. CDR3 in DNA: TGTGCCAGCAGCAGACTAGCGGGAGCCTTGACGCAGTATTTT. This encodes CASSRLAGALTQYF. Full variable domain (outside the CDR3, taken from reference TRBV7-2 and TRBJ2-3): GAGVSQSPSNKVTEKGKDVELRCDPISGHTALYWYRQSLGQGLEFLIYFQGNSAPDKSGLPSDRFSAERTGGSVSTLTIQRTQQEDSAVYLCASSRLAGALTQYFGPGTRLTVL.

The gene calls are TRBV7-2 and TRBJ2-7; 7 bases agree with TRBD1. The ends lost 5 bases at V and 7 bases at J; junction bases unmatched: 11. CDR3 length: 14 residues. Germline V gene data show CDR1 as SGHTA and CDR2 as FQGNSA. CDR3 sequence reads: CASSPINRGEEQYF. In nucleotides, the CDR3 is TGTGCCAGCAGCCCGATCAACAGGGGAGAGGAGCAGTACTTC.

The table lists this clone with a few counts. The chain couples TRBV6-5 to TRBJ2-7, with D maybe TRBD1 (7 bases). The CDR3 runs 14 residues. With 2 bases removed from V and 7 bases from J, the gap between germline ends came to 15 bases. Germline-derived CDR1 and CDR2 are MNHEY and SVGAGI. CDR3 bases: TGTGCCAGCAGTTACGGTCCGGAGGGGGCTGAGCAGTACTTC. As protein: CASSYGPEGAEQYF.

The chain carries TRBV28 and TRBJ2-7; D is possibly TRBD2 (6 bases). The V gene's germline CDR1 is MDHEN and CDR2 SYDVKM. There are 15 residues in the CDR3. Trimming pared 2 bases from V and 3 bases from J, leaving 14 bases between. As DNA, the CDR3 is TGTGCCAGCAGTTTAGGGGAGGCCACGGGCTACGAGCAGTACTTC. Residues: CASSLGEATGYEQYF.

The V and J genes are TRBV6-5 and TRBJ1-1; no firm D call. V was trimmed by 3 bases and J by 1 base, leaving 12 bases between them. Germline V lookup: CDR1 MNHEY, CDR2 SVGAGI. This CDR3 is built from 15 residues. In DNA, the CDR3 is TGTGCCAGCAGTTATTACAGCCAAGGGAACACTGAAGCTTTCTTT. Amino acid sequence: CASSYYSQGNTEAFF.

The rearrangement links TRBV2 to TRBJ2-7, with 16 nucleotides matching TRBD2. Germline trimming cut 7 bases from V and 7 bases from J; bases unmatched to any gene: 16. Germline V CDR1 and CDR2: SNHLY, FYNNEI. The length of the CDR3 is 18 residues. DNA of the CDR3: TGTGCCAGCACTCCCCCTGAGGGACTAGCGGGAGGGCCTCGTGAGCAGTACTTC. It codes for CASTPPEGLAGGPREQYF.

The V gene is TRBV28, the J gene TRBJ2-7; 9 nucleotides line up with TRBD1. J was trimmed by 9 bases and V by 4 bases; bases with no gene match: 10. CDR1 and CDR2 (germline): MDHEN, SYDVKM. CDR3 length: 14 residues. In nucleotides, the CDR3 is TGTGCCAGCAGTTCCCACGGGACAGGGAGTTTGCAGTACTTC. Amino acid sequence: CASSSHGTGSLQYF.

The chain employs TRBV29-1 and TRBJ1-2; the match to TRBD1 covers 12 bases. V gave up 5 bases and J gave up 8 bases; unmatched junction bases: 6. The CDR3 runs to 13 residues. The germline V gene encodes CDR1 SQVTM and CDR2 ANQGSEA. This chain's CDR3 is CSVPGQGATGYTF. CDR3 nucleotides: TGCAGCGTTCCGGGACAGGGGGCAACGGGCTACACCTTC.

The rearrangement joins TRBV27 to TRBJ1-5, with D possibly TRBD1 on 6 matching bases. Germline-derived CDR1 and CDR2 are MNHEY and SMNVEV (reference sequence). V was clipped by 2 bases and J by 3 bases, with 11 bases between them. This CDR3 is 15 amino acids long. In nucleotides, the CDR3 is TGTGCCAGCAGTTTAACCGGACAGACCAATCAGCCCCAGCATTTT. It specifies CASSLTGQTNQPQHF.

There are a few counts of this clone. This chain joins TRBV7-3 and TRBJ2-1; D may be TRBD2 (6 bases). Germline V gene lookup returns CDR1 SGHTA and CDR2 FQGTGA. This CDR3 spans 13 amino acids. The V and J ends lost 3 bases and 8 bases respectively, with 11 bases between them. CDR3 region: CASSLTRGDEQFF. DNA for the CDR3: TGTGCCAGCAGCTTGACTAGGGGTGATGAGCAGTTCTTC.

V usage is TRBV6-5 and J usage is TRBJ2-1; 8 positions agree with TRBD1. V was clipped by 0 bases and J by 9 bases; unmatched bases: 4. This CDR3 has 14 amino acids. Germline V gives CDR1 MNHEY, CDR2 SVGAGI. The CDR3 DNA reads TGTGCCAGCAGTTACTCGGACAGGGCCTTTGAGCAGTTCTTC. Encoded protein: CASSYSDRAFEQFF.

The CDR3 here is CASGTGLYEQYF. CDR3 sequence (DNA): TGTGCCAGCGGGACAGGGCTCTACGAGCAGTACTTC. This rearrangement joins TRBV6-1 to TRBJ2-7; 9 bases match TRBD1. The junction had 2 bases not matched to a gene; V was cut back by 8 bases and J by 3 bases. The CDR3 covers 12 residues. CDR1 is MNHNS and CDR2 is SASEGT in the germline V gene.